This TCR beta chain was recorded in a study of shared clonotypes between healthy human individuals (dated by TCRdb to 2018 to 2021). In terms of the full investigation: Two women and a few men aged 18 to 49 years were included in the cohort. Per donor, three plates each were used for CD4 naive and CD4 memory, two for CD8 naive, and one for CD8 memory. The study deeply sequenced blood TCR repertoires of about 5 healthy adults to estimate repertoire size and the extent of clonotype sharing between individuals. Libraries were prepared and TCR repertoires were sequenced by different laboratories using diverse techniques, in order to increase sequencing depth and limit assay-specific biases. Per donor, leukapheresis produced somewhere between about 0.94 and 9 billion PBMCs.

Here is what the overall study found, with its caveats: Based on pairwise subsampling, the degree of clonotype sharing among donors was expected to be affected by sequencing depth. Sampling was limited to blood, and TCR repertoires in tissue likely differ from TCR repertoires in blood. Incomplete sequencing was indicated by rarefaction of sorted-subset datasets, despite the large sequencing depth. Estimated clonotype richness was generally larger for naive than for memory subsets. The genetic and exposure-history diversity represented was limited by the small number of donors. Compared with non-shared clonotypes, clonotypes shared by all four sorted-subset donors had higher generation probabilities. When a handful of donors were compared, the shared fraction of clonotypes was 5% to 6.5% for naive CD4, over 3% for naive CD8, roughly 2.5% for memory CD4, and 0.35% to 0.5% for memory CD8.

As to this clone: What antigen it recognizes has not been identified. The input lacks base qualities; no much larger clone sits a single base away.

V is shortened by 4 bases, J by 3 bases, and the region joining them spans 12 bases. From the germline V gene (reference sequence), CDR1 is MNHEY and CDR2 is SMNVEV. The CDR3 numbers 14 residues from cysteine through phenylalanine. CDR3 DNA only is kept here, 42 bases in frame from base 1. TCR CDR3 regions were amplified from genomic DNA by multiplex PCR using the deep immunoSEQ assay. Extracted genomic DNA from each cell subset was distributed evenly across all wells of several immunoSEQ 96-well plates, and each plate was treated as a replicate. For sorted subsets, 200 to 250 ng genomic DNA, equal to some 30,000 T cell genomes, was loaded into each replicate PCR. Purified libraries were quantified with a Qubit 3.0 fluorometer, sized on a Bioanalyzer 2100, and re-quantified with the KAPA Library Quantification kit. Every immunoSEQ 96-well plate was sequenced on a separate single-read 150-cycle Illumina NextSeq 550 flow cell. Processing in the source paper ran as follows. Because the immunoSEQ output included only junctional sequences and no quality scores, the filtering could not be the same as the filtering used for full-length reads. To assign V/J genes and CDR3, sequences were annotated against IMGT germline references using PyIR, a Python wrapper for IgBLAST v1.9. Any read was removed if the V/J assignment was weak (E-value above 1e-6), the CDR3 was missing, or the read contained stop codons, out-of-frame junctions, or ambiguous translated residues. V3J clonotypes were defined as sequences sharing an identical inferred V gene, J gene, and CDR3 amino acid sequence. Percentage overlap between repertoires was calculated by dividing the number of shared unique clonotypes by the size of the smaller repertoire. Three approaches were used to assess repertoire richness: RTK rarefaction, the Chao1 estimator, and Recon v2.1 estimates of unobserved clonotypes. OLGA was used to compute generation probabilities for all TCRbeta clonotypes that the gDNA method yielded from a handful of donors. TCRdb retrieved this table from immuneACCESS and kept in-frame rearrangements only. Not all clones are present; in checked studies, unresolved V genes account for under half, and no reason is known for the remainder. The DNA gave D and trimming, while V, J and clone size come from that table. The sample yields under 600,000 clones; around 97% were counted once. Jointly, the top ten make up less than 0.065% of the sample.

Healthy HIV-negative adults with no recently reported acute infections or vaccinations were included as donors. Only Caucasian adults living in Nashville, Tennessee, USA were represented among the donors. CD4+ T cells were enriched by magnetic negative selection, after which naive cells were positively selected on CD45RA and the negative fraction was taken as the memory subset. Blood was obtained by leukapheresis, after which PBMCs were separated by Ficoll-Histopaque density gradient centrifugation and cryopreserved in liquid nitrogen vapor phase. Analytical flow cytometry was used to check the purity and quantity of each magnetically sorted T cell population. From each sorted fraction, genomic DNA was isolated and quantified by UV absorbance on a Nanodrop 2000c.

Specimen: naive CD4+ T cells sorted from blood. The sample's cell subset or site label, in plain terms: CD45RA+ positively selected. This sequence originates from a woman younger than 45 in good health. The rearranged segments are TRBV27 and TRBJ1-2, with a tentative D gene TRBD1 over 5 matching bases. The nucleotides read TGTGCCAGCAGTTCGGTGGGGGATCACTATGGCTACACCTTC. This is translated as CASSSVGDHYGYTF.